The clone carrying this T cell receptor beta chain has at least ten counts. TCRdb itself ran the 5' RACE reads through MiXCR, one entry per CDR3 protein. The sample carries approximately 50,000 distinct CDR3 sequences, around 9.1% recorded once. The data belong to a study of early T cells in non-severe SARS-CoV-2 infection. Study context: The study sequenced bulk RNA from unsorted whole blood, with chains unpaired.

With 8 bases removed from V and 6 bases from J, the gap between germline ends came to 13 bases. The CDR3 loop spans 12 amino acids. Germline V lookup: CDR1 MGHDK, CDR2 SYGVNS. This receptor was obtained from an adult who was a healthcare worker with PCR-confirmed SARS-CoV-2 infection or an uninfected control (not recorded which). V and J are TRBV25-1 and TRBJ1-1; TRBD1 is a possible D gene (6 bases). Source material: whole blood. The CDR3 sequence is CASGAGAPEAFF. CDR3 coding DNA: TGTGCCAGCGGGGCAGGGGCCCCTGAAGCTTTCTTT.